Following are 27 T cell receptor beta chains from one sample sequenced in a study of CD8 T cells in Susac syndrome. Random hexamers were used to reverse transcribe 0.5 to 1 ug of RNA. TCRdb passed the immunoSEQ multiplex PCR reads through MiXCR, listing each CDR3 protein once. The data contain around 71,000 distinct CDR3 sequences, roughly 95% of them singletons. What was sequenced was CD4+ T cells from PBMCs. The receptor set was obtained from a human donor with multiple sclerosis.

This chain links TRBV30 with TRBJ1-3; D not certain. The CDR3 is made up of 13 amino acids. In germline, CDR1 is GTSNPN, CDR2 SVGIG (reference sequence). Between the trimmed V and J ends, which lost 5 bases and 0 bases, there was a span of 8 bases. The CDR3 nucleotides are TGTGCCTGGGTACAGTACTCTGGAAACACCATATATTTT. Translation gives CAWVQYSGNTIYF.

The CDR3 reads CASSRQGRNTEAFF. In DNA form, the CDR3 reads TGTGCCAGCAGCCGACAGGGGCGGAACACTGAAGCTTTCTTT. The rearrangement links TRBV7-2 to TRBJ1-1, with 8 positions matching TRBD1. The ends lost 5 bases at V and 1 base at J; junction bases unmatched: 3. Per the germline V gene, CDR1 is SGHTA and CDR2 is FQGNSA. The CDR3 totals 14 residues.

V usage is TRBV9 and J usage is TRBJ2-3; the D gene is possibly TRBD2 (6 bases). The germline gives CDR1 SGDLS, CDR2 YYNGEE. The CDR3 is 14 residues long. V gave up 10 bases and J gave up 0 bases, with 15 bases separating them. The CDR3 is CAGSWGTSTDTQYF. DNA of the CDR3: TGTGCCGGCTCGTGGGGGACTAGCACAGATACGCAGTATTTT.

The gene calls are TRBV12-3 or TRBV12-4 and TRBJ2-7; D is possibly TRBD2 (5 bases). The CDR3 spans 13 residues. Deletions cut 4 bases from V and 4 bases from J, with 11 bases between. The CDR3 bases are TGTGCCAGCAGTTCAACCACGGGATACGAGCAGTACTTC. Its translation is CASSSTTGYEQYF.

The chain uses TRBV20-1 and TRBJ2-7; 11 positions agree with TRBD2. The V gene's germline CDR1 is DFQATT and CDR2 SNEGSKA (reference sequence). The CDR3 consists of 17 residues. J was trimmed by 1 base and V by 0 bases; bases with no gene match: 8. The CDR3 spells CSARDSRTSGRSYEQYF. CDR3 bases: TGCAGTGCTAGAGATTCCAGGACTAGCGGGCGATCCTACGAGCAGTACTTC.

The CDR3 protein is CASSFPSSRTEAFF. In DNA form, the CDR3 reads TGTGCCAGCAGTTTCCCGAGTTCTCGCACTGAAGCTTTCTTT. The chain joins TRBV12-3 or TRBV12-4 to TRBJ1-1; D unresolved. V lost 3 bases and J 4 bases, leaving 12 bases between the germline ends. This CDR3 has 14 residues.

This sequence joins TRBV20-1 and TRBJ2-7; TRBD1 might be the D (5 bases). Trimming took off 0 bases at V and 1 base at J, with 13 bases between the two ends. The CDR3 is made up of 15 amino acids. Germline V gives CDR1 DFQATT, CDR2 SNEGSKA (reference sequence). CDR3 region: CSARDLRTPSYEQYF. CDR3 in DNA: TGCAGTGCTAGAGATCTGCGGACACCGTCCTACGAGCAGTACTTC.

The chain is built from TRBV12-3 or TRBV12-4 and TRBJ2-3; 10 bases match TRBD2. The CDR3 consists of 17 residues. J gave up 6 bases and V 6 bases, and 15 bases lay outside the gene matches. In DNA, the CDR3 is TGTGCCAGCAGCCCCCTCGTGCTAGCGGGGGTTTTGGATACGCAGTATTTT. Encoded protein: CASSPLVLAGVLDTQYF.

The chain joins TRBV19 to TRBJ2-5; no firm D call. The CDR3 has 13 amino acids. The ends were cut back, 5 bases at V and 5 bases at J, with 12 bases in the middle. Per the germline V gene, CDR1 is LNHDA and CDR2 is SQIVND (reference sequence). In DNA form, the CDR3 reads TGTGCCAGTAGTGGGGTCCCAGAGGAGACCCAGTACTTC. The encoded protein is CASSGVPEETQYF.

The chain joins TRBV20-1 to TRBJ1-5, with 9 bases lining up with TRBD1. The ends lost 3 bases at V and 6 bases at J; junction bases unmatched: 6. The CDR3 extends over 14 amino acids. Germline-derived CDR1 and CDR2 are DFQATT and SNEGSKA (reference sequence). This CDR3 is CSARRTGESQPQHF. The DNA of the CDR3 is TGCAGTGCTAGGAGGACAGGGGAGAGTCAGCCCCAGCATTTT.

J is TRBJ2-1 and V is TRBV5-1; a possible D gene is TRBD1 (6 bases). Trimming took 4 bases from V and 8 from J, leaving 10 bases between them. The germline gives CDR1 SGHRS, CDR2 YFSETQ. This CDR3 region has 12 residues. The DNA for the CDR3 is TGCGCCAGCAGCCGAGGGGGACATGAGCAGTTCTTC. Translated, it gives CASSRGGHEQFF.

This clonotype was found once. The chain is built from TRBV29-1 and TRBJ1-1, with TRBD1 identical over 7 bases. CDR3 length: 14 residues. From germline, CDR1 is SQVTM and CDR2 ANQGSEA. After removal of 0 bases from V and 6 bases from J, the junction contained 7 bases not matched to a gene. The DNA of the CDR3 is TGCAGCGTTGAAGATGGCGGGACAGAACCTGAAGCTTTCTTT. Residues: CSVEDGGTEPEAFF.

With regard to this clonotype: The junction differs from germline at one of its ends, possibly a read error. The chain carries TRBV30 and TRBJ1-1; D is perhaps TRBD1 (5 bases). CDR1 is GTSNPN and CDR2 is SVGIG in the germline V gene (reference sequence). This CDR3 has 14 amino acids. The CDR3 loop is CARSVGGRYTEAFF. As DNA, the CDR3 is TGTGCCCGGAGTGTTGGGGGGAGGTACACTGAAGCTTTCTTT.

This chain connects TRBV20-1 to TRBJ2-7; D assignment may be TRBD1 or TRBD2 (5 bases each). V lost 5 bases and J 3 bases, leaving 17 bases between the germline ends. Germline CDR1 DFQATT, CDR2 SNEGSKA (reference sequence). CDR3 length: 14 amino acids. CDR3 loop: CSAAPPGRYYEQYF. CDR3 coding DNA: TGCAGTGCTGCACCCCCGGGACGCTACTACGAGCAGTACTTC.

This chain joins TRBV11-2 and TRBJ1-1; possible D gene TRBD1, 5 bases. Germline CDR1 and CDR2: SGHAT and FQNNGV. The CDR3 is 14 amino acids. Trimming cost V 5 bases and J 8 bases, with 18 bases left between them. The CDR3 spells CASSQSGVGGEAFF. DNA of the CDR3: TGTGCCAGCAGCCAATCTGGGGTGGGGGGAGAAGCTTTCTTT.

This chain links TRBV12-3 or TRBV12-4 with TRBJ1-2; TRBD1 is a possible D gene (6 bases). This CDR3 region has 15 residues. The V and J ends lost 3 bases and 3 bases respectively, with 14 bases between them. The CDR3 loop is CASSFSADSYYGYTF. In DNA form, the CDR3 reads TGTGCCAGCAGTTTTTCAGCGGACAGTTACTATGGCTACACCTTC.

This clonotype was seen just once. The chain has TRBV7-9 and TRBJ1-1; the D is unclear. CDR1 is SEHNR and CDR2 is FQNEAQ in the germline V gene (reference sequence). The V end was cut by 2 bases, the J end by 10 bases, with 14 bases between. The CDR3 contains 13 residues. CDR3 sequence reads: CASSLSSGDGAFF. The CDR3 region has the DNA TGTGCCAGCAGCTTAAGCTCAGGAGATGGAGCTTTCTTT.

The chain employs TRBV20-1 and TRBJ2-2; D uncertain. The CDR3 sequence is 13 residues long. Germline assignment: CDR1 DFQATT and CDR2 SNEGSKA (reference sequence). V lost 1 base and J lost 8, with 11 bases in between. CDR3 sequence (DNA): TGCAGTGCTAGAGGGAGTCACCTTGGGGAGCTGTTTTTT. Translation: CSARGSHLGELFF.

CDR3 coding DNA: TGTGCCACCAGCAGAGGTAATATTAGGGTGAATGAGCAGTTCTTC. Translated: CATSRGNIRVNEQFF. The chain links TRBV15 to TRBJ2-1; D remains ambiguous. Germline V CDR1 and CDR2: LNHNV, YYDKDF (reference sequence). Trimming took 1 base from V and 7 from J, leaving 14 bases between them. CDR3 size: 15 residues.

The chain combines TRBV5-1 with TRBJ1-2; the D gene is possibly TRBD1 (5 bases). V was trimmed by 0 bases and J by 2 bases, leaving 11 bases between them. The CDR3 totals 15 residues. Germline CDR1 and CDR2: SGHRS and YFSETQ. DNA of the CDR3: TGCGCCAGCAGCTTGGAAGGGGCGGGAAACTATGGCTACACCTTC. Amino acid sequence: CASSLEGAGNYGYTF. Based on the CDR3 plus reference TRBV5-1 and TRBJ1-2, the full variable domain is KAGVTQTPRYLIKTRGQQVTLSCSPISGHRSVSWYQQTPGQGLQFLFEYFSETQRNKGNFPGRFSGRQFSNSRSEMNVSTLELGDSALYLCASSLEGAGNYGYTFGSGTRLTVV.

The chain carries TRBV5-4 and TRBJ2-2; TRBD1 agrees at 7 bases. CDR1 and CDR2 from the germline V gene are SGHNT and YYREEE (reference sequence). This CDR3 comprises 16 residues. V gave up 3 bases and J gave up 4 bases; unmatched junction bases: 9. The CDR3 coding sequence is TGTGCCAGCAGCTCGCGACAGGGCCACCTCACCGGGGAGCTGTTTTTT. As protein: CASSSRQGHLTGELFF.

V gene TRBV20-1 combines with J gene TRBJ2-1, with 7 bases lining up with TRBD1. CDR1 is DFQATT, CDR2 SNEGSKA, per germline (reference sequence). Trimming cost V 7 bases and J 4 bases; bases outside gene matches: 4. The CDR3 contains 12 residues. The CDR3 DNA is TGCAGTGTAAGGGGACAGTACAATGAGCAGTTCTTC. Translating gives CSVRGQYNEQFF.

This chain connects TRBV6-1 to TRBJ2-7; D remains unclear. The CDR3 sequence is 12 residues long. Germline V CDR1 and CDR2: MNHNS, SASEGT. Trimming took 6 bases from V and 2 from J, leaving 8 bases between them. This chain's CDR3 is CASRGNTYEQYF. The CDR3 region has the DNA TGTGCCAGCAGGGGGAATACCTACGAGCAGTACTTC.

The chain uses TRBV30 and TRBJ2-7; D remains ambiguous. Trimming shortened V by 8 bases and J by 0 bases, and 11 bases separated the two germline ends. The CDR3 is 12 residues long. CDR1 is GTSNPN, CDR2 SVGIG, per germline (reference sequence). The CDR3 sequence: CASTRSSYEQYF. CDR3 bases: TGTGCCAGCACACGAAGCTCCTACGAGCAGTACTTC.

Points on this clonotype: One junction end does not reproduce the germline sequence, and a read error may be involved. This chain links TRBV7-7 with TRBJ2-3, with 9 bases matching TRBD1. The CDR3 has 15 amino acids. Germline V lookup: CDR1 SSHAT, CDR2 FNYEAQ (reference sequence). The CDR3 sequence: CASSERTGGTDTQYF. CDR3 sequence (DNA): TGTGCTAGCAGCGAACGGACAGGGGGCACAGATACGCAGTATTTT.

This clonotype appeared a single time. V gene TRBV14 combines with J gene TRBJ2-7, with 7 nucleotides matching TRBD2. CDR3 length equals 15 residues. Germline values: CDR1 SGHDN, CDR2 FVKESK. V lost 1 base and J lost 1; bases outside the gene matches: 4. The CDR3 here is CASSQGTRSSYEQYF. CDR3 nucleotide sequence: TGTGCCAGCAGCCAAGGGACTAGATCGTCCTACGAGCAGTACTTC.

V is TRBV28 and J is TRBJ2-3; D might be TRBD2 (5 bases). CDR1 is MDHEN, CDR2 SYDVKM, per germline. The CDR3 consists of 14 residues. V lost 4 bases to trimming and J lost 1 base, with 9 bases between them. CDR3 loop: CASSSARGTDTQYF. CDR3 coding DNA: TGTGCCAGCAGTTCGGCGCGGGGCACAGATACGCAGTATTTT.